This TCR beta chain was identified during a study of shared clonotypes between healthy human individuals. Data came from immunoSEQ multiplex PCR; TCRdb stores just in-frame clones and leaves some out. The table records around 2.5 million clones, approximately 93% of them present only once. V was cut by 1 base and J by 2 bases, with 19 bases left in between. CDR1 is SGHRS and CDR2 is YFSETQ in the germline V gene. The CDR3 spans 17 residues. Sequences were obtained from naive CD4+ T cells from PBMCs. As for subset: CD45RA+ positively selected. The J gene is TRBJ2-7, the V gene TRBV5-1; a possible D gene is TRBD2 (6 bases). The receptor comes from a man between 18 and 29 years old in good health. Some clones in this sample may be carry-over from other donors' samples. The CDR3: CASSLYTGAPIPYEQYF. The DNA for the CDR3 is TGCGCCAGCAGCTTGTACACGGGAGCCCCTATTCCCTACGAGCAGTACTTC. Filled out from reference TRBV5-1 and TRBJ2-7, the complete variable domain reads KAGVTQTPRYLIKTRGQQVTLSCSPISGHRSVSWYQQTPGQGLQFLFEYFSETQRNKGNFPGRFSGRQFSNSRSEMNVSTLELGDSALYLCASSLYTGAPIPYEQYFGPGTRLTVT.